This T cell receptor beta chain was recorded in a study of blood T cell repertoires in COVID-19. Across the study: The study drew acute and convalescent COVID-19 samples from the United States, Italy and Spain. Sources were T cells, B-cell-depleted T cells, or PBMCs; the material itself was cDNA or gDNA.

This clone was recorded at least ten times. The assay was immunoSEQ multiplex PCR, and TCRdb's table has in-frame clones only and misses some. The sample consists of under 250,000 clones, around four fifths of them appearing once. CDR1 is SGHRS and CDR2 is YFSETQ in the germline V gene. Trimming at V came to 4 bases and at J to 1 base, leaving 9 bases not matched to a gene. The CDR3 is made up of 17 amino acids. The sequence was obtained from a woman in her 50s with acute or convalescent COVID-19. The specimen was peripheral blood. The genes are TRBV5-1 and TRBJ1-1; 11 bases map to TRBD1. The CDR3 DNA follows: TGCGCCAGCAGCGGGACAGGGGGGCTTTATGGGAACACTGAAGCTTTCTTT. Amino acids: CASSGTGGLYGNTEAFF.